This TCR beta chain is from a study of pediatric ulcerative colitis. Overall study results and limits: No controls had the two rectal clonotypes shared by ulcerative colitis patients. Repertoires came from total lymphocyte DNA, so rare subsets like regulatory T cells may be missed.

Notes on this clone: What it binds is unknown.

The table came from immunoSEQ multiplex PCR; TCRdb's copy has only in-frame clones and leaves some out. This table holds around 65,000 clones, around 80% found once. The V and J ends lost 4 bases and 6 bases, in that order; junction bases with no gene match: 7. The CDR3 loop spans 15 amino acids. From germline, CDR1 is SGHRS and CDR2 YFSETQ. The chain has TRBV5-1 and TRBJ2-5, with 12 bases lining up with TRBD2. The specimen sequenced was blood. The sequence derives from a boy aged 10-17 years with moderate ulcerative colitis. CDR3 sequence: CASSLTSGREQTQYF. CDR3 bases: TGCGCCAGCAGCCTGACTAGCGGGAGAGAACAGACCCAGTACTTC.